This paragraph covers one TCR beta chain sequence. Its specificity is not known. The source of the sample is a study of T-cell reconstitution after alpha-beta-depleted transplantation in children. Study observations and caveats: After one year, T-cell counts and TCRbeta diversity mostly came from new T cells. Approximately two months post-transplant, alpha-beta T cells reportedly originated from several hundred expanded graft clones.

The TCRbeta library incorporated unique molecular identifiers. TCRdb itself ran the PCR reads through MiXCR, one entry per CDR3 protein. Of 700,000 to 950,000 distinct CDR3 sequences in the sample, approximately 15% were seen once. The CDR3 runs 14 residues. V was pared by 5 bases and J by 4 bases, with 14 bases between. Germline V gene sequence: CDR1 MNHEY, CDR2 SVGEGT. This TCR came from a male patient aged 5 to 17 who had a stem cell transplant for acute lymphoblastic leukemia, so the T cells may come from the graft donor. The rearrangement links TRBV6-2 or TRBV6-3 to TRBJ1-1, with D tentatively TRBD1 (5 bases). The source material was PBMCs, mostly from graft donor cells, sampled 360 days after TCRalphabeta/CD19-depleted stem cell transplant. This CDR3 is CASSTPWGGTEAFF. Here the CDR3 DNA reads TGTGCCAGCAGTACCCCGTGGGGGGGCACTGAAGCTTTCTTT.